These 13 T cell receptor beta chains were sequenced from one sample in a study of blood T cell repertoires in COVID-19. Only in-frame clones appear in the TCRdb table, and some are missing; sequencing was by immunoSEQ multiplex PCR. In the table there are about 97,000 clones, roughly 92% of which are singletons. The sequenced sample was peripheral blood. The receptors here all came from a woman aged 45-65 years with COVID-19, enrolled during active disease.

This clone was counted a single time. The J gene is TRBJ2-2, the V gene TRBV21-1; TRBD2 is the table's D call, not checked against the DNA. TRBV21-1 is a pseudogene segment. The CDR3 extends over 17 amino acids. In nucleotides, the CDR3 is TGTGCCAGCAGCATATATAGCGGGGGGCGATACACCGGGGAGCTGTTTTTT. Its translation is CASSIYSGGRYTGELFF.

In DNA, the CDR3 is TGTGCCAGCAGTTCCCTAGGGGGCAACGAGCAGTACGTC. Protein product: CASSSLGGNEQYV. This rearrangement joins TRBV6-6 to TRBJ2-7, with TRBD1 identical over 7 bases. The CDR3 spans 13 residues. With 4 bases clipped from V and 5 bases from J, the junction kept 5 bases outside the gene matches. The germline gives CDR1 MNHNY, CDR2 SVGAGI (reference sequence).

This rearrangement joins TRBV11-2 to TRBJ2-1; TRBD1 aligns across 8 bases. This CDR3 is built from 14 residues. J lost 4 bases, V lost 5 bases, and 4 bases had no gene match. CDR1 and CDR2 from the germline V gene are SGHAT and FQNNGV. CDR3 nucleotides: TGTGCCAGCAGCCTACAGGGGGAATACAATGAGCAGTTCTTC. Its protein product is CASSLQGEYNEQFF.

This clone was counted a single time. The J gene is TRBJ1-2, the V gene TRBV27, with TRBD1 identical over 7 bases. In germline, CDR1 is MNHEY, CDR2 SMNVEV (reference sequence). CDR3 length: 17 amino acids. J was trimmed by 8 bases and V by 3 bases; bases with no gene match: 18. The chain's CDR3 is CASSFHIGDSSNLGYTF. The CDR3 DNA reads TGTGCCAGCAGTTTTCACATCGGGGACAGCAGCAATCTAGGCTACACCTTC.

The CDR3 loop is CASSFRRGVVRTDTQYF. The CDR3 DNA sequence: TGTGCCAGCAGCTTTAGGCGGGGGGTAGTACGCACAGATACGCAGTATTTT. This sequence joins TRBV5-8 and TRBJ2-3, with 8 nucleotides matching TRBD2. This CDR3 has 17 residues. J gave up 1 base and V 2 bases, and 9 bases lay outside the gene matches. Germline V lookup: CDR1 SGHTS, CDR2 YDEGEE. Full variable domain (rest looked up from reference TRBV5-8 and TRBJ2-3): EAGVTQSPTHLIKTRGQQATLRCSPISGHTSVYWYQQALGLGLQFLLWYDEGEERNRGNFPPRFSGRQFPNYSSELNVNALELEDSALYLCASSFRRGVVRTDTQYFGPGTRLTVL.

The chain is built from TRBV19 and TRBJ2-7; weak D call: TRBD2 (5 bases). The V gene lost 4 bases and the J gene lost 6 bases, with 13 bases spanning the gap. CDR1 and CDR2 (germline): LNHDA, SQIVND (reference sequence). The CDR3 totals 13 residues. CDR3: CASSSVGVSEQYF. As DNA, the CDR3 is TGTGCCAGTAGTAGTGTCGGGGTATCCGAGCAGTACTTC.

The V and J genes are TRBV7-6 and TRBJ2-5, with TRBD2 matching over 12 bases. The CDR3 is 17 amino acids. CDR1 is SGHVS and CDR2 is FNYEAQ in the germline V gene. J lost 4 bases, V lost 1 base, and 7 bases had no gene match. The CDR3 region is CASSLETPLAGGETQYF. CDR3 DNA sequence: TGTGCCAGCAGCTTAGAGACCCCACTAGCGGGGGGAGAGACCCAGTACTTC.

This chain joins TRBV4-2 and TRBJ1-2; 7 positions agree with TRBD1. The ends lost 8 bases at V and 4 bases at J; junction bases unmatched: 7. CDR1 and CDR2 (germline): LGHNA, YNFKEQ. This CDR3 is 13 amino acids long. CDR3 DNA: TGTGCCAGCCGAACCGGGACAGCCTATGGCTACACCTTC. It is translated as CASRTGTAYGYTF.

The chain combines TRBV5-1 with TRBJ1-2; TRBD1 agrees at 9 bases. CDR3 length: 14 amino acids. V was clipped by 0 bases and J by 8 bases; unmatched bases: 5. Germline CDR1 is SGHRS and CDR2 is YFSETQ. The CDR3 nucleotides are TGCGCCAGCAGCTTGGACAGGGGGCCCGGGGGCTACACCTTC. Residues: CASSLDRGPGGYTF.

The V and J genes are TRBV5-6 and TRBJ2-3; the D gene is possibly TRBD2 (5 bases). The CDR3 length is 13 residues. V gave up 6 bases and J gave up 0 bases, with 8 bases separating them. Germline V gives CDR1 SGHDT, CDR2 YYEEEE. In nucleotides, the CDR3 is TGTGCCAGCACCCGAGGGAGCACAGATACGCAGTATTTT. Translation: CASTRGSTDTQYF.

CDR3 nucleotide sequence: TGTGCCAGCAGCCAAGAGGTGACACCCAATCAGCCCCAGCATTTT. This gives the protein CASSQEVTPNQPQHF. The rearrangement uses TRBV3-1 (or the pseudogene TRBV3-2) and TRBJ1-5; no clear D gene. The V end was cut by 0 bases, the J end by 3 bases, with 9 bases between. Per germline, CDR1 LGHDT and CDR2 YNNKEL (reference sequence). The CDR3 is 15 amino acids.

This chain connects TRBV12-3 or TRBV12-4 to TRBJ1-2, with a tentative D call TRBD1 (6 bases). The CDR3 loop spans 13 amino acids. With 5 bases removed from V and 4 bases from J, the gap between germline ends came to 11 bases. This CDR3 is CASSLRTVYGYTF. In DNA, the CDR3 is TGTGCCAGCAGTCTCAGGACAGTCTATGGCTACACCTTC.

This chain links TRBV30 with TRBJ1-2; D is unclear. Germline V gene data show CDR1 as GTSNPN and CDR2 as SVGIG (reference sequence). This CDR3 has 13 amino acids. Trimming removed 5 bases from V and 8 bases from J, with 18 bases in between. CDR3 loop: CAWSPTAAVGYTF. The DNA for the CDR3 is TGTGCCTGGTCTCCGACCGCGGCGGTGGGCTACACCTTC.